The 30 T cell receptor beta chains below were found in one sample sequenced in a study of blood T cells in healthy people across ages. PCR was performed a second time for roughly 6 to 12 cycles using a sample-barcoded 5' primer and a J-beta primer mix. Each CDR3 protein is one row after TCRdb ran MiXCR on the 5' RACE reads. The sample contains 500,000 to 550,000 distinct CDR3 sequences, 24% of which appear only once. The sample also formed part of further work on T cells of mothers and their children.

Material for sequencing was blood. These TCRs come from a boy between 5 and 17 years old in good health.

This clonotype was observed a few times. The chain links TRBV4-3 to TRBJ1-4; D is unresolved. This CDR3 is built from 15 residues. Germline CDR1 and CDR2: LGHNA and YSLEER. The V end was cut by 1 base, the J end by 5 bases, with 11 bases between. The CDR3 loop reads CASSQVTARNEKLFF. For the CDR3, the DNA is TGCGCCAGCAGCCAAGTGACGGCACGCAATGAAAAACTGTTTTTT.

This rearrangement joins TRBV5-1 to TRBJ1-1; D is possibly TRBD1 (6 bases). The CDR3 spans 15 residues. V lost 4 bases and J lost 5, with 18 bases in between. CDR1 is SGHRS, CDR2 YFSETQ, per germline. Here the CDR3 reads CASSPGWGRRTEAFF. In DNA form, the CDR3 reads TGCGCCAGCAGCCCGGGGTGGGGGCGAAGGACTGAAGCTTTCTTT.

The gene calls are TRBV5-5 and TRBJ2-7; TRBD2 is a possible D gene (6 bases). The CDR3 is 14 amino acids. Trimming shortened V by 7 bases and J by 2 bases, and 16 bases separated the two germline ends. Germline loops: CDR1 SGHKS, CDR2 YYEKEE (reference sequence). The DNA of the CDR3 is TGTGCCAGCCAGCCCCCGGGAGTTACCTACGAGCAGTACTTC. Protein: CASQPPGVTYEQYF.

This chain uses TRBV7-3 with TRBJ2-7; TRBD2 aligns across 7 bases. Germline trimming cut 2 bases from V and 6 bases from J; bases unmatched to any gene: 4. Germline V gene data show CDR1 as SGHTA and CDR2 as FQGTGA. The CDR3 contains 13 residues. The CDR3 nucleotides read TGTGCCAGCAGCTTAGGCGGGAGTGGCGAGCAGTACTTC. Translation: CASSLGGSGEQYF.

The gene calls are TRBV5-5 and TRBJ2-5; unclear D gene. V lost 3 bases and J 0 bases, leaving 6 bases between the germline ends. The CDR3 extends over 13 amino acids. Germline values: CDR1 SGHKS, CDR2 YYEKEE (reference sequence). CDR3 sequence (DNA): TGTGCCAGCAGCTCCGACAACCAAGAGACCCAGTACTTC. As protein: CASSSDNQETQYF. The whole variable domain, remainder taken from reference TRBV5-5 and TRBJ2-5, is DAGVTQSPTHLIKTRGQQVTLRCSPISGHKSVSWYQQVLGQGPQFIFQYYEKEERGRGNFPDRFSARQFPNYSSELNVNALLLGDSALYLCASSSDNQETQYFGPGTRLLVL.

This clonotype appeared many times. This chain uses TRBV27 with TRBJ2-2, with D perhaps matching TRBD2 (5 bases). Germline V lookup: CDR1 MNHEY, CDR2 SMNVEV (reference sequence). The CDR3 is made up of 14 amino acids. Trimming left V 6 bases short and J 1 base short, with 9 bases between. CDR3 loop: CASRPTRNTGELFF. Here the CDR3 DNA reads TGTGCCAGCAGACCCACTAGGAACACCGGGGAGCTGTTTTTT.

The chain uses TRBV5-1 and TRBJ2-3; 7 bases are shared with TRBD2. The CDR3 has 14 amino acids. The germline V gene has CDR1 SGHRS and CDR2 YFSETQ. Trimming cost V 5 bases and J 2 bases; bases outside gene matches: 5. The CDR3 bases are TGCGCCAGCAGACGGCTAGCGGTCACAGATACGCAGTATTTT. Its protein product is CASRRLAVTDTQYF. The variable domain in full, completed from reference TRBV5-1 and TRBJ2-3, reads KAGVTQTPRYLIKTRGQQVTLSCSPISGHRSVSWYQQTPGQGLQFLFEYFSETQRNKGNFPGRFSGRQFSNSRSEMNVSTLELGDSALYLCASRRLAVTDTQYFGPGTRLTVL.

The CDR3, as DNA: TGTGCCAGCAGCTTAGTGGGCCCTCTGACAGATACGCAGTATTTT. Translating it yields CASSLVGPLTDTQYF. V usage is TRBV7-9 and J usage is TRBJ2-3; the D is unclear. The CDR3 has 15 residues. Germline V gene sequence: CDR1 SEHNR, CDR2 FQNEAQ (reference sequence). V was clipped by 1 base and J by 3 bases, with 11 bases between them.

This rearrangement joins TRBV4-3 to TRBJ2-7; D ambiguous. This CDR3 has 10 amino acids. The V end was cut by 10 bases, the J end by 2 bases, with 6 bases between. The germline gives CDR1 LGHNA, CDR2 YSLEER. The CDR3 bases are TGCGCCACCCGAGCCTACGAGCAGTACTTC. It codes for CATRAYEQYF.

This clonotype appeared a few times. The chain recombines TRBV4-1 with TRBJ1-1; 8 positions match TRBD1. V dropped 5 bases and J dropped 5; count of bases not matched to a gene: 10. This CDR3 is built from 15 residues. The germline V gene encodes CDR1 MGHRA and CDR2 YSYEKL. CDR3 protein: CASSSRGQGETEAFF. For the CDR3, the DNA is TGCGCCAGCAGCTCTCGAGGACAGGGAGAGACTGAAGCTTTCTTT.

This clonotype appeared a few times. An end of the junction differs from the germline gene, which may be a read error. The chain carries TRBV6-2 or TRBV6-3 and TRBJ2-7; D remains ambiguous. The CDR3 length is 16 residues. Germline-derived CDR1 and CDR2 are MNHEY and SVGEGT. The CDR3 loop reads CASSYSWTDGSYEQYF. CDR3 DNA sequence: TGTGCCAGCAGTTACTCGTGGACGGACGGTTCCTACGAACAGTACTTC.

The genes are TRBV20-1 and TRBJ2-7; D might be TRBD1 (6 bases). CDR1 is DFQATT, CDR2 SNEGSKA, per germline (reference sequence). V lost 6 bases to trimming and J lost 1 base, with 16 bases between them. The CDR3 has 14 amino acids. In DNA, the CDR3 is TGCAGTGCCACACTTGGACAGAGGTCCTACGAGCAGTACTTC. Protein sequence: CSATLGQRSYEQYF.

The rearrangement links TRBV3-1 to TRBJ2-3; D unclear. The V and J ends lost 2 bases and 5 bases respectively, with 5 bases between them. CDR3 length: 12 amino acids. In germline, CDR1 is LGHDT, CDR2 YNNKEL (reference sequence). The CDR3: CASSQFGDTQYF. DNA of the CDR3: TGTGCCAGCAGCCAATTTGGAGATACGCAGTATTTT.

This chain uses TRBV2 with TRBJ2-3, with 7 nucleotides matching TRBD2. Germline CDR1 is SNHLY and CDR2 is FYNNEI. The CDR3 runs to 15 residues. V lost 6 bases, J lost 3 bases, and 9 bases stayed unmatched. CDR3 residues: CASRGSGARTDTQYF. In nucleotides, the CDR3 is TGTGCCAGCAGGGGGAGCGGGGCCCGTACAGATACGCAGTATTTT.

This clonotype was seen only a few times. The chain employs TRBV30 and TRBJ1-5, with a weak D call TRBD1 (5 bases). Germline V CDR1 and CDR2: GTSNPN, SVGIG (reference sequence). This CDR3 region has 15 residues. Trimming took 3 bases from V and 3 from J, leaving 15 bases between them. CDR3 residues: CAWSVSGTNNQPQHF. The DNA of the CDR3 is TGTGCCTGGAGCGTTTCCGGGACGAACAATCAGCCCCAGCATTTT. Full variable domain (missing parts from reference TRBV30 and TRBJ1-5): SQTIHQWPATLVQPVGSPLSLECTVEGTSNPNLYWYRQAAGRGLQLLFYSVGIGQISSEVPQNLSASRPQDRQFILSSKKLLLSDSGFYLCAWSVSGTNNQPQHFGDGTRLSIL.

This clonotype was detected ten times or more. The V call is TRBV4-3, the J call TRBJ1-1, with no clear D. From germline, CDR1 is LGHNA and CDR2 YSLEER. V lost 1 base to trimming and J lost 4 bases, with 7 bases between them. CDR3 length equals 13 residues. The CDR3 DNA follows: TGCGCCAGCAGCCAAGGGGCCGGCACTGAAGCTTTCTTT. It codes for CASSQGAGTEAFF.

The V gene is TRBV5-5, the J gene TRBJ2-6; tentatively, D is TRBD2 (5 bases). Looked up from germline, CDR1 is SGHKS and CDR2 is YYEKEE (reference sequence). This CDR3 is built from 16 residues. Trimming cost V 3 bases and J 0 bases, with 10 bases left between them. The CDR3 region is CASSYGLSSGANVLTF. Here the CDR3 DNA reads TGTGCCAGCAGCTACGGACTGTCCTCTGGGGCCAACGTCCTGACTTTC.

This clonotype was seen more than once but under ten times. The chain recombines TRBV6-6 with TRBJ2-4; weak D call: TRBD2 (6 bases). Germline V gives CDR1 MNHNY, CDR2 SVGAGI (reference sequence). V was cut by 6 bases and J by 0 bases, with 12 bases left in between. The CDR3 length is 15 residues. CDR3 region: CASSRGTRAKNIQYF. Written as DNA, the CDR3 is TGTGCCAGCAGCCGCGGGACCCGAGCCAAAAACATTCAGTACTTC.

The V call is TRBV5-5, the J call TRBJ2-5; 14 bases map to TRBD2. Near its end, the DNA agrees better with TRBJ2-1, so the J call may be wrong. The CDR3 loop spans 18 amino acids. Germline CDR1 reads SGHKS; CDR2 reads YYEKEE (reference sequence). CDR3 sequence: CASRSGTSGSISYNEQFF. The CDR3 nucleotides read TGTGCCAGCAGATCCGGGACTAGCGGGAGCATTTCCTACAATGAGCAGTTCTTC.

This chain connects TRBV7-2 to TRBJ1-6; D may be TRBD1 (5 bases). The germline V gene has CDR1 SGHTA and CDR2 FQGNSA. Trimming left V 4 bases short and J 9 bases short, with 19 bases between. This CDR3 is built from 16 residues. CDR3 nucleotides: TGTGCCAGCAGCTCGGGGCCCCAGGCTGGGTTTTCACCCCTCCACTTT. It specifies CASSSGPQAGFSPLHF.

This clonotype was seen repeatedly, ten times or more. CDR3 DNA sequence: TGTGCCAGCAGCCAATCAGAGGGACGTTATGGCTACACCTTC. It yields the protein CASSQSEGRYGYTF. The chain couples TRBV3-1 to TRBJ1-2; D is possibly TRBD1 (5 bases). Trimming left V 2 bases short and J 5 bases short, with 12 bases between. The CDR3 is 14 amino acids. CDR1 is LGHDT, CDR2 YNNKEL, per germline (reference sequence). The full variable domain, rest sourced from reference TRBV3-1 and TRBJ1-2, is DTAVSQTPKYLVTQMGNDKSIKCEQNLGHDTMYWYKQDSKKFLKIMFSYNNKELIINETVPNRFSPKSPDKAHLNLHINSLELGDSAVYFCASSQSEGRYGYTFGSGTRLTVV.

There are a few counts of this clonotype. The chain joins TRBV5-1 to TRBJ2-1; D is possibly TRBD1 (5 bases). The germline V and J ends were trimmed by 3 bases and 4 bases, with 11 bases remaining between them. Germline lookup yields CDR1 SGHRS and CDR2 YFSETQ. The CDR3 contains 14 residues. CDR3 region: CASSSGQVYNEQFF. The CDR3 nucleotides read TGCGCCAGCAGCTCAGGGCAGGTATACAATGAGCAGTTCTTC.

This chain links TRBV18 with TRBJ2-7; D is tentatively TRBD1 or TRBD2 (6 bases each). V was clipped by 6 bases and J by 1 base, with 16 bases between them. Germline loops: CDR1 KGHSH, CDR2 LQKENI. The CDR3 length is 15 residues. In DNA, the CDR3 is TGTGCCAGCTCTCCGGGGGCAGTAACTTCCTACGAGCAGTACTTC. This encodes CASSPGAVTSYEQYF.

The chain has TRBV28 and TRBJ2-5; D not certain. In germline, CDR1 is MDHEN, CDR2 SYDVKM. Trimming removed 4 bases at V and 0 bases at J, with 12 bases between. This CDR3 spans 15 amino acids. The CDR3 DNA reads as TGTGCCAGCAGTTCCTCAACGGAGAACCAAGAGACCCAGTACTTC. This sequence encodes CASSSSTENQETQYF.

This clonotype was found a few times. The final CDR3 position lacks the conserved phenylalanine or tryptophan, pointing to a likely read error. The V and J genes are TRBV28 and TRBJ1-2, with TRBD1 matching over 8 bases. The length of the CDR3 is 14 residues. Trimming removed 7 bases from V and 2 bases from J; junction bases left unmatched: 6. CDR1 and CDR2 (germline): MDHEN, SYDVKM. The CDR3 coding sequence is TGTGCCAGCATACAGGGGGGTGCCAACTATGGCTACACCCTC. Translation gives CASIQGGANYGYTL.

J is TRBJ2-5 and V is TRBV11-2; TRBD1 might be the D (5 bases). Trimming shortened V by 1 base and J by 5 bases, and 17 bases separated the two germline ends. The CDR3 spans 16 residues. Germline V lookup: CDR1 SGHAT, CDR2 FQNNGV. The DNA of the CDR3 is TGTGCCAGCAGCTTAGGAGGATTCCAGGGCGCTGAGACCCAGTACTTC. Protein sequence: CASSLGGFQGAETQYF. Full variable domain (rest looked up from reference TRBV11-2 and TRBJ2-5): EAGVAQSPRYKIIEKRQSVAFWCNPISGHATLYWYQQILGQGPKLLIQFQNNGVVDDSQLPKDRFSAERLKGVDSTLKIQPAKLEDSAVYLCASSLGGFQGAETQYFGPGTRLLVL.

The V and J genes are TRBV29-1 and TRBJ2-4; TRBD2 is a possible D gene (6 bases). Germline V gene sequence: CDR1 SQVTM, CDR2 ANQGSEA. V lost 4 bases, J lost 6 bases, and 16 bases lay in between. This CDR3 spans 14 amino acids. The CDR3 nucleotides are TGCAGCGTTGCCCCACTAGCAGGGTCAAACATTCAGTACTTC. This gives the protein CSVAPLAGSNIQYF.

V is TRBV13 and J is TRBJ2-1, with D possibly being TRBD1 (5 bases). Trimming pared 4 bases from V and 0 bases from J, leaving 13 bases between. CDR3 length equals 16 residues. Looked up from germline, CDR1 is PRHDT and CDR2 is FYEKMQ (reference sequence). CDR3 sequence (DNA): TGTGCCAGCAGCTCCAGGGATGCGAGCTCCTACAATGAGCAGTTCTTC. Translated: CASSSRDASSYNEQFF.

This clonotype was picked up a small number of times. This chain links TRBV19 with TRBJ2-1; D is unresolved. The CDR3 sequence is 15 residues long. V lost 5 bases and J 1 base, leaving 12 bases between the germline ends. The germline V gene has CDR1 LNHDA and CDR2 SQIVND (reference sequence). This CDR3 is CASSVDFISYNEQFF. CDR3 coding DNA: TGTGCCAGTAGTGTCGACTTCATATCCTACAATGAGCAGTTCTTC.

V gene TRBV7-9 combines with J gene TRBJ2-1; D may be TRBD2 (6 bases). The CDR3 has 16 amino acids. Trimming stripped 5 bases from V and 4 bases from J, with 18 bases between. The V gene's germline CDR1 is SEHNR and CDR2 FQNEAQ (reference sequence). The CDR3 DNA is TGTGCCAGCAGCCGTAACCTACTAGGGAGGTACAATGAGCAGTTCTTC. Translated: CASSRNLLGRYNEQFF.